The 11 T cell receptor beta chains reported below all come from one sample, sequenced in a study of shared clonotypes between healthy human individuals. This table comes from immunoSEQ multiplex PCR, and its TCRdb copy is limited to in-frame clones, with some not included. The data hold some 2 million clones, with 85% to 95% observed a single time. Sequenced material: naive CD4+ T cells sorted from blood. Subset: CD45RA+ positively selected. These receptor sequences come from a young man in good health.

The CDR3 spells CASSNLRGSGGANVLTF. The CDR3 DNA reads as TGTGCCAGCAGCAATCTGAGAGGTTCGGGAGGGGCCAACGTCCTGACTTTC. The rearrangement joins TRBV21-1 to TRBJ2-6; TRBD2 was called by the table and not checked on the DNA. TRBV21-1 is a recognized pseudogene. The CDR3 has 17 amino acids.

As regards this clone: A clone one base away is much larger, so this may be a read error. The sample holds other DNA sequences that translate to the same CDR3. The V and J genes are TRBV5-6 and TRBJ2-5, with D hard to call. The CDR3 consists of 11 residues. Deletions cut 2 bases from V and 5 bases from J, with 4 bases between. CDR1 is SGHDT, CDR2 YYEEEE, per germline. CDR3 amino acids: CASSLQETQYF. The CDR3 DNA sequence: TGTGCCAGCAGCTTACAGGAGACCCAGTACTTC.

This chain connects TRBV5-1 to TRBJ2-1, with D maybe TRBD2 (5 bases). V was trimmed by 3 bases and J by 7 bases, leaving 8 bases between them. Per the germline V gene, CDR1 is SGHRS and CDR2 is YFSETQ. The CDR3 sequence is 12 residues long. CDR3 nucleotides: TGCGCCAGCAGCTGGGAGCGAAATGAGCAGTTCTTC. Protein product: CASSWERNEQFF.

This chain links TRBV11-2 with TRBJ2-7; D remains ambiguous. The V end was cut by 1 base, the J end by 0 bases, with 16 bases between. In germline, CDR1 is SGHAT, CDR2 FQNNGV. CDR3 length equals 17 residues. The CDR3 loop reads CASSLGTWAADSYEQYF. The CDR3 DNA sequence: TGTGCCAGCAGCTTAGGAACATGGGCGGCAGACTCCTACGAGCAGTACTTC. The variable domain in full, with the rest retrieved from reference TRBV11-2 and TRBJ2-7, is EAGVAQSPRYKIIEKRQSVAFWCNPISGHATLYWYQQILGQGPKLLIQFQNNGVVDDSQLPKDRFSAERLKGVDSTLKIQPAKLEDSAVYLCASSLGTWAADSYEQYFGPGTRLTVT.

This rearrangement joins TRBV9 to TRBJ2-1; no clear D. The CDR3 covers 14 residues. The V and J ends lost 0 bases and 4 bases respectively, with 8 bases between them. Germline V CDR1 and CDR2: SGDLS, YYNGEE. In nucleotides, the CDR3 is TGTGCCAGCAGCGTAGCTGGTCCGTACAATGAGCAGTTCTTC. It specifies CASSVAGPYNEQFF.

The genes are TRBV10-3 and TRBJ1-2; D possibly corresponds to TRBD1 (5 bases). The CDR3 is made up of 12 amino acids. Germline assignment: CDR1 ENHRY and CDR2 SYGVKD. Trimming left V 8 bases short and J 3 bases short, with 10 bases between. The CDR3 loop reads CAISSTDYGYTF. In DNA, the CDR3 is TGTGCCATCTCATCGACAGACTATGGCTACACCTTC.

Concerning this clone itself: A read error may account for a junction end that differs from germline. This chain uses TRBV6-5 with TRBJ1-2, with TRBD1 matching 9 bases. CDR3 length equals 14 residues. Germline CDR1 and CDR2: MNHEY and SVGAGI. In DNA, the CDR3 is TGTGCCACCAGTTGGGGGGGACAGGGATTTGGCTACACCTTC. It is translated as CATSWGGQGFGYTF.

The chain links TRBV13 to TRBJ2-5, with 13 bases aligning to TRBD2. With 4 bases clipped from V and 3 bases from J, the junction kept 2 bases outside the gene matches. Germline values: CDR1 PRHDT, CDR2 FYEKMQ (reference sequence). The CDR3 has 15 residues. The DNA of the CDR3 is TGTGCCAGCAGCTGGGGACTAGCGGGGAAAGAGACCCAGTACTTC. This encodes CASSWGLAGKETQYF.

The chain employs TRBV11-2 and TRBJ2-7, with 13 bases matching TRBD2. CDR1 SGHAT and CDR2 FQNNGV come from the germline V gene. This CDR3 spans 19 amino acids. Trimming removed 5 bases from V and 7 bases from J; junction bases left unmatched: 20. Here the CDR3 reads CASSRKTSLGLAGEYEQYF. Written as DNA, the CDR3 is TGTGCCAGCAGCCGTAAAACAAGCCTTGGACTAGCGGGAGAGTATGAGCAGTACTTC.

The chain has TRBV10-2 and TRBJ2-3, with D possibly matching TRBD2 (6 bases). The CDR3 contains 15 residues. V dropped 7 bases and J dropped 0 bases, with 14 bases sitting between them. The V gene's germline CDR1 is WSHSY and CDR2 SAAADI. CDR3 sequence: CASTPLATSTDTQYF. CDR3 sequence (DNA): TGCGCCAGCACCCCGCTAGCGACAAGCACAGATACGCAGTATTTT.

Of note for this clone: In the same sample, other DNA sequences code for this CDR3. This chain links TRBV5-1 with TRBJ2-7; TRBD1 matches at 9 bases. The CDR3 has 14 amino acids. After removal of 0 bases from V and 3 bases from J, the junction contained 1 base not matched to a gene. Germline V gene lookup returns CDR1 SGHRS and CDR2 YFSETQ. CDR3: CASSLGQGVYEQYF. DNA for the CDR3: TGCGCCAGCAGCTTGGGACAGGGGGTCTACGAGCAGTACTTC.